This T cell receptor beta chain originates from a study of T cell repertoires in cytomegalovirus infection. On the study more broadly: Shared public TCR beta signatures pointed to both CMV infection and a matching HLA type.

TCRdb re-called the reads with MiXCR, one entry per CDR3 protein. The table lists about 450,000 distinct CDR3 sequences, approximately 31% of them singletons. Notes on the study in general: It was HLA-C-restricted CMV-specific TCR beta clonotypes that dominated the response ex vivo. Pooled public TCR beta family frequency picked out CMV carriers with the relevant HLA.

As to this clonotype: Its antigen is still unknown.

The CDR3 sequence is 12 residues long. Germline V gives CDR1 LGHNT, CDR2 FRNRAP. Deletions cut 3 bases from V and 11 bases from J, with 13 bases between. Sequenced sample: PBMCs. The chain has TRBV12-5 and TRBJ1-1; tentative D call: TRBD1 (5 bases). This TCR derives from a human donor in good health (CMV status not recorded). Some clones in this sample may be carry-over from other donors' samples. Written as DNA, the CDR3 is TGTGCTAGTGGTTTTGGGGGTAACGACGCTTTCTTT. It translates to CASGFGGNDAFF.